This T cell receptor beta chain was documented in a study of T cell repertoires in cytomegalovirus infection. The wider study: Matching HLA type and CMV infection were both indicated by public TCR beta signatures.

With 3 bases removed from V and 3 bases from J, the gap between germline ends came to 17 bases. Germline CDR1 reads SEHNR; CDR2 reads FQNEAQ (reference sequence). This CDR3 spans 16 amino acids. One entry per CDR3 protein results from TCRdb running MiXCR on the reads. There are around 750,000 distinct CDR3 sequences in the sample; approximately 29% occur only once, and roughly an eighth lies in the top ten. Points from the study as a whole: Individuals carrying CMV plus the relevant HLA were identified by cumulative frequency of public TCR beta families. Dominating the ex vivo response were TCR beta clonotypes that were CMV-specific and HLA-C-restricted.

The sample holds many counts of this clonotype. What it binds is unknown. This specimen was cultured CD8+ T cells from PBMCs, taken from culture after CMV antigen stimulation. This TCR was sampled from a human donor in good health (CMV status not recorded). Some clones in this sample may be carry-over from other donors' samples. The V call is TRBV7-9, the J call TRBJ1-2; weak D call: TRBD1 (6 bases). CDR3: CASSFLRGIMDYGYTF. CDR3 in DNA: TGTGCCAGCAGCTTCCTCAGGGGAATAATGGACTATGGCTACACCTTC.